One and the same sample provided the 29 T cell receptor beta chains below, sequenced in a study of regulatory T cells in long-lasting Graves disease. Noted time point: newly diagnosed GD, antithyroid drugs for less than 3 months. After RNA was extracted from PBMCs, the TCR library was made from it. HTBI primers from iRepertoire and Arm-PCR of CDR3 regions yielded the TCR beta libraries. A single record per CDR3 protein comes from TCRdb applying MiXCR to the multiplex PCR reads. The table lists hundreds of thousands of distinct CDR3 sequences, over 15% of them singletons. These same records also appear under a second study, on T cells in Graves' hyperthyroidism and ophthalmopathy.

The source material was peripheral blood mononuclear cells (PBMCs), sampled at new diagnosis, from a patient treated with antithyroid drugs. The receptors stem from a man aged 40-50 years with Graves disease.

The J gene is TRBJ2-1, the V gene TRBV27; no reliable D call. Trimming left V 10 bases short and J 3 bases short, with 13 bases between. CDR1 MNHEY and CDR2 SMNVEV come from the germline V gene (reference sequence). There are 13 residues in the CDR3. In DNA form, the CDR3 reads TGTGCCACCCAAGACAAATTCTACAATGAGCAGTTCTTC. Translating gives CATQDKFYNEQFF.

This clonotype was observed at least ten times. The chain recombines TRBV7-2 with TRBJ2-5; weak D call: TRBD2 (6 bases). This CDR3 spans 14 amino acids. V was trimmed by 5 bases and J by 5 bases, leaving 15 bases between them. Germline lookup yields CDR1 SGHTA and CDR2 FQGNSA. CDR3 sequence (DNA): TGTGCCAGCAGCCGGAGTAGGAGCGGGGAGACCCAGTACTTC. Translation gives CASSRSRSGETQYF.

This clonotype was detected a few times. V usage is TRBV7-2 and J usage is TRBJ2-5; the D gene could be TRBD1 or TRBD2 (7 bases each). Germline V gives CDR1 SGHTA, CDR2 FQGNSA. The CDR3 length is 14 residues. With 7 bases removed from V and 5 bases from J, the gap between germline ends came to 17 bases. The CDR3 bases are TGTGCCAGCACGATGCAGGGGGGGCGGGAGACCCAGTACTTC. As protein: CASTMQGGRETQYF. Supplemented by reference TRBV7-2 and TRBJ2-5, the full variable domain reads GAGVSQSPSNKVTEKGKDVELRCDPISGHTALYWYRQSLGQGLEFLIYFQGNSAPDKSGLPSDRFSAERTGGSVSTLTIQRTQQEDSAVYLCASTMQGGRETQYFGPGTRLLVL.

The DNA for the CDR3 is TGTGCCAGCAGCCGGGGGGTAGCGGGGGGATCCTACAATGAGCAGTTCTTC. This codes for CASSRGVAGGSYNEQFF. The chain has TRBV5-4 and TRBJ2-1; 10 bases align to TRBD2. The CDR3 is 17 amino acids. CDR1 is SGHNT, CDR2 YYREEE, per germline (reference sequence). The J segment lost 1 base and the V segment lost 4 bases, leaving 8 bases of the junction unmatched.

The chain is built from TRBV4-2 and TRBJ2-2; no definite D call. The CDR3 has 17 amino acids. Trimming stripped 4 bases from V and 4 bases from J, with 19 bases between. CDR1 is LGHNA, CDR2 YNFKEQ, per germline. The CDR3 bases are TGTGCCAGCAGCCTGGGGTTAAAACGGGCCAGCACCGGGGAGCTGTTTTTT. Translated, it gives CASSLGLKRASTGELFF.

In its sample, this clonotype was seen a few times. The rearrangement joins TRBV30 to TRBJ2-3, with TRBD2 as a possible D gene (5 bases). The CDR3 runs to 13 residues. Germline values: CDR1 GTSNPN, CDR2 SVGIG (reference sequence). The V gene lost 2 bases and the J gene lost 4 bases, with 10 bases spanning the gap. CDR3 amino acids: CAWSFGESDTQYF. CDR3 nucleotide sequence: TGTGCCTGGAGTTTCGGGGAGTCAGATACGCAGTATTTT.

The chain couples TRBV27 to TRBJ2-7; D perhaps matches TRBD1 (7 bases). The CDR3 extends over 15 amino acids. Germline assignment: CDR1 MNHEY and CDR2 SMNVEV (reference sequence). V was pared by 3 bases and J by 3 bases, with 15 bases between. CDR3 DNA: TGTGCCAGCAGTTTTCGCGGGACAGAAAGCTACGAGCAGTACTTC. Its protein is CASSFRGTESYEQYF.

This clonotype showed up many times. The V gene is TRBV18, the J gene TRBJ1-4; TRBD1 matches 7 bases. The V segment lost 2 bases and the J segment 10 bases; nucleotides outside the gene matches: 4. This CDR3 region has 13 residues. Germline V gene lookup returns CDR1 KGHSH and CDR2 LQKENI. In nucleotides, the CDR3 is TGTGCCAGCTCACCAGACGGACAGGCAAAACTGTTTTTT. It codes for CASSPDGQAKLFF.

This clonotype was recorded at least ten times. The chain recombines TRBV6-2 or TRBV6-3 with TRBJ2-3; D unresolved. The CDR3 has 15 residues. CDR1 is MNHEY and CDR2 is SVGEGT in the germline V gene. The V end was cut by 1 base, the J end by 0 bases, with 8 bases between. Here the CDR3 DNA reads TGTGCCAGCAGTTACTACAGTTCTAGCACAGATACGCAGTATTTT. Translation: CASSYYSSSTDTQYF.

V gene TRBV4-3 combines with J gene TRBJ2-2; tentatively, D is TRBD1 (6 bases). CDR1 is LGHNA, CDR2 YSLEER, per germline. Trimming cost V 8 bases and J 0 bases, with 10 bases left between them. CDR3 size: 14 residues. The CDR3 reads CASGRDTNTGELFF. CDR3 sequence (DNA): TGCGCCAGCGGCCGGGACACGAACACCGGGGAGCTGTTTTTT.

This clonotype came up many times. The CDR3 sequence is CASSLWGNTEAFF. The CDR3 DNA reads TGTGCCAGCAGTTTATGGGGAAACACTGAAGCTTTCTTT. The chain uses TRBV28 and TRBJ1-1; D is unclear. Deletions cut 0 bases from V and 2 bases from J, with 4 bases between. The CDR3 sequence is 13 residues long. The germline V gene encodes CDR1 MDHEN and CDR2 SYDVKM.

Notes on this clonotype: A read error may be the cause here, since a much bigger clone is one base away. The chain recombines TRBV7-2 with TRBJ2-5; possibly TRBD2 for D (6 bases). The CDR3 is 14 residues long. The germline V gene has CDR1 SGHTA and CDR2 FQGNSA. CDR3 in amino acids: CVSRPGRHQETQYF. The CDR3 DNA reads TGTGTCAGCAGGCCTGGGAGGCACCAAGAGACCCAGTACTTC. The whole variable domain, remainder taken from reference TRBV7-2 and TRBJ2-5, is GAGVSQSPSNKVTEKGKDVELRCDPISGHTALYWYRQSLGQGLEFLIYFQGNSAPDKSGLPSDRFSAERTGGSVSTLTIQRTQQEDSAVYLCVSRPGRHQETQYFGPGTRLLVL.

The J gene is TRBJ2-3, the V gene TRBV12-3 or TRBV12-4; D may be TRBD1 (6 bases). V was pared by 10 bases and J by 6 bases, with 17 bases between. This CDR3 is built from 13 residues. The CDR3 bases are TGTGCCACCGGGACAAGGGGGTCGGATACGCAGTATTTT. It translates to CATGTRGSDTQYF.

CDR3 DNA sequence: TGCGCCAGCAGCTTTACTCCGGGACAGGGTCCCCACGAGCAGTACTTC. This encodes CASSFTPGQGPHEQYF. This chain uses TRBV5-1 with TRBJ2-7, with 9 bases lining up with TRBD1. Trimming removed 2 bases from V and 5 bases from J; junction bases left unmatched: 11. Germline CDR1 SGHRS, CDR2 YFSETQ. CDR3 length: 16 amino acids.

The chain employs TRBV2 and TRBJ2-7; TRBD2 matches at 8 bases. Germline V gene data show CDR1 as SNHLY and CDR2 as FYNNEI. The CDR3 is 13 residues long. Losses at the gene ends were 7 bases for V and 2 bases for J; bases not matched to a gene: 4. CDR3 region: CASKSGGAYEQYF. Written as DNA, the CDR3 is TGTGCCAGCAAGAGCGGGGGCGCCTACGAGCAGTACTTC.

The gene calls are TRBV9 and TRBJ2-3; TRBD1 aligns across 9 bases. With V trimmed by 1 base and J by 6 bases, 3 bases remained unmatched. The CDR3 is made up of 14 amino acids. Germline assignment: CDR1 SGDLS and CDR2 YYNGEE. The CDR3 DNA reads as TGTGCCAGCAGCGTAACAGGGGGCCATGATACGCAGTATTTT. It is translated as CASSVTGGHDTQYF.

This clonotype appeared a few times. The likely explanation is a read error, given a far larger clone one base away. V is TRBV6-4 and J is TRBJ2-7; 8 nucleotides align to TRBD1. The V and J ends lost 10 bases and 3 bases, in that order; junction bases with no gene match: 5. The CDR3 loop spans 12 amino acids. Germline-derived CDR1 and CDR2 are MRHNA and SNTAGT. The CDR3 spells CATGQGFYEQYF. The CDR3 region has the DNA TGTGCCACCGGACAGGGTTTCTACGAGCAGTACTTC.

There are many counts of this clonotype. The V call is TRBV6-1, the J call TRBJ1-1; weak D call: TRBD1 (5 bases). Germline assignment: CDR1 MNHNS and CDR2 SASEGT. Trimming left V 5 bases short and J 6 bases short, with 13 bases between. The CDR3 loop spans 13 amino acids. The CDR3 loop reads CASSQRGGPEAFF. CDR3 nucleotides: TGTGCCAGCAGTCAGAGGGGAGGGCCTGAAGCTTTCTTT.

This clonotype was observed many times. V usage is TRBV24-1 and J usage is TRBJ2-5, with D possibly TRBD1 on 6 matching bases. Germline V gene lookup returns CDR1 KGHDR and CDR2 SFDVKD. V was trimmed by 5 bases and J by 3 bases, leaving 9 bases between them. This CDR3 comprises 13 residues. CDR3 coding DNA: TGTGCCACCAGTGGTCAGGGGAAAGAGACCCAGTACTTC. Protein: CATSGQGKETQYF.

Concerning this clonotype itself: This may come from a read error, since a much larger clone is one base off. The J gene is TRBJ1-2, the V gene TRBV13; D gene ambiguous. Germline V lookup: CDR1 PRHDT, CDR2 FYEKMQ (reference sequence). V lost 5 bases and J lost 7, with 23 bases in between. The CDR3 length is 16 residues. The CDR3 region has the DNA TGTGCCAGCAGCGCTATCGGCAGGTATGGAGGAAGTGGCTACACCTTC. Its translation is CASSAIGRYGGSGYTF.

This clonotype appeared a few times. The chain links TRBV27 to TRBJ2-2, with 7 bases matching TRBD1. J was trimmed by 4 bases and V by 6 bases; bases with no gene match: 5. Germline V gives CDR1 MNHEY, CDR2 SMNVEV (reference sequence). The CDR3 is made up of 14 amino acids. The CDR3 protein is CASSRDRVTGELFF. In DNA, the CDR3 is TGTGCCAGCAGCCGTGACAGGGTCACCGGGGAGCTGTTTTTT.

The chain has TRBV5-1 and TRBJ1-2; the match to TRBD1 covers 7 bases. The germline gives CDR1 SGHRS, CDR2 YFSETQ. Unmatched junction bases numbered 6, after V lost 4 bases and J lost 0 bases. This CDR3 spans 15 amino acids. CDR3 in DNA: TGCGCCAGCAGCCGCGGACAGGTAGCTAACTATGGCTACACCTTC. Protein sequence: CASSRGQVANYGYTF.

In its sample, this clonotype was seen many times. The gene calls are TRBV5-1 and TRBJ1-1; unclear D gene. This CDR3 has 14 amino acids. V lost 2 bases and J 0 bases, leaving 8 bases between the germline ends. In germline, CDR1 is SGHRS, CDR2 YFSETQ. The CDR3 coding sequence is TGCGCCAGCAGCTTTAGCGATATGAACACTGAAGCTTTCTTT. It codes for CASSFSDMNTEAFF.

This clonotype has a count of ten or more. The rearrangement links TRBV28 to TRBJ1-4; 8 positions match TRBD1. The junction had 9 bases not matched to a gene; V was cut back by 8 bases and J by 4 bases. The CDR3 sequence is 15 residues long. CDR1 is MDHEN and CDR2 is SYDVKM in the germline V gene. CDR3 nucleotide sequence: TGTGCCAGCCATCCCGGCGGACAGGGTAATGAAAAACTGTTTTTT. As protein: CASHPGGQGNEKLFF.

Only a few counts were recorded for this clonotype. The V and J genes are TRBV12-3 or TRBV12-4 and TRBJ2-7, with TRBD1 identical over 7 bases. The CDR3 covers 14 residues. V lost 1 base, J lost 5 bases, and 5 bases stayed unmatched. The CDR3 reads CASSLGGDSNEQYF. As DNA, the CDR3 is TGTGCCAGCAGTTTAGGAGGGGACAGTAACGAGCAGTACTTC.

A few counts support this clonotype. The V and J genes are TRBV5-1 and TRBJ2-7; maybe TRBD1 (6 bases). The CDR3 loop spans 15 amino acids. Trimming removed 2 bases at V and 0 bases at J, with 12 bases between. The germline V gene has CDR1 SGHRS and CDR2 YFSETQ. The CDR3 DNA reads TGCGCCAGCAGCTTAGGGACAAGGAGCTCCTACGAGCAGTACTTC. Protein: CASSLGTRSSYEQYF.

This clonotype appeared a few times. This rearrangement joins TRBV4-1 to TRBJ2-4; TRBD1 is a possible D gene (6 bases). CDR1 and CDR2 from the germline V gene are MGHRA and YSYEKL. This CDR3 is 16 amino acids long. The V end was cut by 3 bases, the J end by 1 base, with 13 bases between. The CDR3 is CASSQRGGLAKNIQYF. CDR3 DNA: TGCGCCAGCAGCCAGAGAGGGGGTCTGGCCAAAAACATTCAGTACTTC.

This clonotype was detected ten times or more. The chain combines TRBV5-1 with TRBJ2-1; TRBD1 matches 7 bases. There are 13 residues in the CDR3. V lost 4 bases to trimming and J lost 3 bases; unmatched junction nucleotides: 1. Per the germline V gene, CDR1 is SGHRS and CDR2 is YFSETQ. This CDR3 reads CASSRDSYNEQFF. In DNA form, the CDR3 reads TGCGCCAGCAGCCGGGACAGCTACAATGAGCAGTTCTTC.

A remark on this clonotype: This may stem from a read error, because a much larger clone lies one nucleotide away. The chain carries TRBV12-3 or TRBV12-4 and TRBJ1-3; D gene unclear. The CDR3 consists of 15 residues. V was trimmed by 3 bases and J by 0 bases, leaving 9 bases between them. In DNA, the CDR3 is TGTGCCAGCAGTTTCGGCAGAGGCTCTGGAAACACCATATATTTT. Translation: CASSFGRGSGNTIYF.